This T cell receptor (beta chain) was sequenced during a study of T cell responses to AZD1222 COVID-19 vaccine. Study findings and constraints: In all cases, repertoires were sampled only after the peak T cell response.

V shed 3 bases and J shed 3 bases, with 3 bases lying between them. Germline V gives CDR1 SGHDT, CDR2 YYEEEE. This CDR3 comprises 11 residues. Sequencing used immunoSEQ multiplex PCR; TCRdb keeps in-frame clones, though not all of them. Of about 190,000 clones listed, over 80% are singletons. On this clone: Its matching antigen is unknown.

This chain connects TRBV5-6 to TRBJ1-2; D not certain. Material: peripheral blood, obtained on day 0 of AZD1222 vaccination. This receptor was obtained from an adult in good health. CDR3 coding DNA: TGTGCCAGCAGCTCCGACTATGGCTACACCTTC. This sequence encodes CASSSDYGYTF.